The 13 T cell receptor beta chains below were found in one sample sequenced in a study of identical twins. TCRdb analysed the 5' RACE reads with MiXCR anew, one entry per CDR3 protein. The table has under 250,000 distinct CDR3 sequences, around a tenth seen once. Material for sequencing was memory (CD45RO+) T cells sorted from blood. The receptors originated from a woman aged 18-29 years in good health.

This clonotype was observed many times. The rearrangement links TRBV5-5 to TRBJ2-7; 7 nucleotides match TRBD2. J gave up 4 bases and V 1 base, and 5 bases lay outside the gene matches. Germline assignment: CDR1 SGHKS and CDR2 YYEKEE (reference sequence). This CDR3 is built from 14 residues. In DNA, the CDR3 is TGTGCCAGCAGCTTGATCGGGAGGACGTACGAGCAGTACTTC. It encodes CASSLIGRTYEQYF.

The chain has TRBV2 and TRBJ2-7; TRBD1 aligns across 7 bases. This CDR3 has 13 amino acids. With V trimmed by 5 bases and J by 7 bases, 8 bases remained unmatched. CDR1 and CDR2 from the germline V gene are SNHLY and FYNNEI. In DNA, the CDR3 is TGTGCCAGCAGTTGGAACAGGGGTGAGGAGCAGTACTTC. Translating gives CASSWNRGEEQYF.

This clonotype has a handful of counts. Here the CDR3 reads CASSLVTEAGETQYF. As DNA, the CDR3 is TGTGCCAGCAGCTTAGTCACGGAGGCTGGAGAGACCCAGTACTTC. V gene TRBV11-2 combines with J gene TRBJ2-5; D possibly corresponds to TRBD2 (5 bases). V was trimmed by 1 base and J by 4 bases, leaving 13 bases between them. CDR3 length: 15 amino acids. Germline CDR1 reads SGHAT; CDR2 reads FQNNGV.

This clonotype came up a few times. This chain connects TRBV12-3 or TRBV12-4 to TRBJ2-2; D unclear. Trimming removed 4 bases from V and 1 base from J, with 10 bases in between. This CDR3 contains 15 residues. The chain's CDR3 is CASSSLSWNTGELFF. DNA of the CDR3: TGTGCCAGCAGTTCCTTATCGTGGAACACCGGGGAGCTGTTTTTT.

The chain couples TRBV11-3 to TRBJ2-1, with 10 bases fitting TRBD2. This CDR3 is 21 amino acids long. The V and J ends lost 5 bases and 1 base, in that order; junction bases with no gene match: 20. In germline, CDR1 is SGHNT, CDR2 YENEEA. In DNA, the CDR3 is TGTGCCAGCAGCCACCCCCCGTTAGCGGGAGGCCTTCTGAGGTCCTACAATGAGCAGTTCTTC. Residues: CASSHPPLAGGLLRSYNEQFF.

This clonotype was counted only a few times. The CDR3 region has the DNA TGTGCCAGCAGCCAAGAGGACGGACTAAATTCACCCCTCCACTTT. Protein: CASSQEDGLNSPLHF. The chain joins TRBV4-2 to TRBJ1-6; D remains unclear. Germline CDR1 is LGHNA and CDR2 is YNFKEQ. The CDR3 is made up of 15 amino acids. Trimming took 0 bases from V and 7 from J, leaving 10 bases between them.

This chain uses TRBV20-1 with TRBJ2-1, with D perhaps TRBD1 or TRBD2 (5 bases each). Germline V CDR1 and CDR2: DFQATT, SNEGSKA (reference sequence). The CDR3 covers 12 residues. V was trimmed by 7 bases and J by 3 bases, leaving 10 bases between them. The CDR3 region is CSGDGDYNEQFF. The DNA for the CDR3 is TGCAGTGGGGACGGAGACTACAATGAGCAGTTCTTC.

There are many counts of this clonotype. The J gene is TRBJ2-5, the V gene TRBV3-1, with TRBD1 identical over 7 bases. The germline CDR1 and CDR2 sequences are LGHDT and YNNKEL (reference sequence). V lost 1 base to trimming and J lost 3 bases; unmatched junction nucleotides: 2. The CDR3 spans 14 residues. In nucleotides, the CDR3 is TGTGCCAGCAGCCAAGGGGGGACAGAAGAGACCCAGTACTTC. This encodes CASSQGGTEETQYF.

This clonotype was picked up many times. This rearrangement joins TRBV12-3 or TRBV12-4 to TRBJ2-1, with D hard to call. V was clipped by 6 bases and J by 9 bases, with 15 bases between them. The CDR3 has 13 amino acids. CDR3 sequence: CASSPAEATEQFF. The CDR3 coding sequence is TGTGCCAGCAGCCCGGCCGAGGCGACTGAGCAGTTCTTC.

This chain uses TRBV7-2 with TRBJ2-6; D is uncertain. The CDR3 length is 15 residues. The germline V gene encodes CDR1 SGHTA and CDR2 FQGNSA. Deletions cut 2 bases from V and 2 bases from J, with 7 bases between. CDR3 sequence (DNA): TGTGCCAGCAGCTTAACTTTTACTGGGGCCAACGTCCTGACTTTC. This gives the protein CASSLTFTGANVLTF.

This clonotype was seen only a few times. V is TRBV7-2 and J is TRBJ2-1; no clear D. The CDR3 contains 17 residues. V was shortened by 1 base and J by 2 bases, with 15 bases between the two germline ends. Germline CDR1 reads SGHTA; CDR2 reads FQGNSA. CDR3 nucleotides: TGTGCCAGCAGCTTAGTATTTGCCGAAGGAACCTACAATGAGCAGTTCTTC. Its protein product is CASSLVFAEGTYNEQFF.

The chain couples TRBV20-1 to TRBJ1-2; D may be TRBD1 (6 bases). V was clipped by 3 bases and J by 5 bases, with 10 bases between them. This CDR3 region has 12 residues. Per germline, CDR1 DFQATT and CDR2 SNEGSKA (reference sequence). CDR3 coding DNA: TGCAGTGCTAGGGGGACACCGTATGGCTACACCTTC. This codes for CSARGTPYGYTF.

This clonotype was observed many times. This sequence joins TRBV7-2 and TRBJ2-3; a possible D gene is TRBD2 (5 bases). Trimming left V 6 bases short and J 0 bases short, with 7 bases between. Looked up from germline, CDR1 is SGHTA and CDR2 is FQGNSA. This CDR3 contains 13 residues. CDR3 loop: CASRWTSTDTQYF. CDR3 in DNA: TGTGCCAGCAGGTGGACTAGCACAGATACGCAGTATTTT. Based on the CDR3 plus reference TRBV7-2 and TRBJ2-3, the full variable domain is GAGVSQSPSNKVTEKGKDVELRCDPISGHTALYWYRQSLGQGLEFLIYFQGNSAPDKSGLPSDRFSAERTGGSVSTLTIQRTQQEDSAVYLCASRWTSTDTQYFGPGTRLTVL.